These 27 T cell receptor beta chains share one sample of origin, sequenced in a study of OX40 agonist ivuxolimab in advanced cancers. Profiling relied on immunoSEQ multiplex PCR, and the TCRdb table lists in-frame clones only, not all of them. The table lists 100,000 or so clones, 90% to 97% of them singletons. Sequences were derived from CD4+ or CD8+ T cells sorted from blood, sampled in a trial of the OX40 agonist ivuxolimab. The receptors stem from an adult with an advanced solid tumor such as melanoma, head and neck, liver or kidney cancer.

The chain employs TRBV5-8 and TRBJ2-7; no definite D call. The CDR3 consists of 13 residues. Germline V gene sequence: CDR1 SGHTS, CDR2 YDEGEE. V was shortened by 6 bases and J by 0 bases, with 10 bases between the two germline ends. The CDR3 DNA is TGTGCCAGCAATCCTGGTCCCTCCTACGAGCAGTACTTC. Its protein product is CASNPGPSYEQYF.

This clone occurred once. This chain links TRBV7-9 with TRBJ2-5, with D perhaps matching TRBD1 (7 bases). CDR3 size: 13 residues. V was shortened by 5 bases and J by 5 bases, with 12 bases between the two germline ends. CDR1 is SEHNR and CDR2 is FQNEAQ in the germline V gene (reference sequence). CDR3 protein: CASSPQGGETQYF. CDR3 sequence (DNA): TGTGCCAGCAGCCCGCAGGGGGGCGAGACCCAGTACTTC.

In its sample, this clone was seen once. The J gene is TRBJ2-3, the V gene TRBV7-9; D is perhaps TRBD1 or TRBD2 (6 bases each). V lost 3 bases and J 4 bases, leaving 8 bases between the germline ends. The CDR3 loop spans 13 amino acids. From germline, CDR1 is SEHNR and CDR2 FQNEAQ (reference sequence). CDR3 bases: TGTGCCAGCAGCTTGGGGGGCGCAGATACGCAGTATTTT. It codes for CASSLGGADTQYF. The variable domain in full, with the rest retrieved from reference TRBV7-9 and TRBJ2-3, is DTGVSQNPRHKITKRGQNVTFRCDPISEHNRLYWYRQTLGQGPEFLTYFQNEAQLEKSRLLSDRFSAERPKGSFSTLEIQRTEQGDSAMYLCASSLGGADTQYFGPGTRLTVL.

This chain connects TRBV6-6 to TRBJ2-7, with TRBD1 as a possible D gene (6 bases). Germline V lookup: CDR1 MNHNY, CDR2 SVGAGI (reference sequence). The V and J ends lost 6 bases and 3 bases respectively, with 12 bases between them. The CDR3 sequence is 13 residues long. This CDR3 is CASSPNRVYEQYF. CDR3 in DNA: TGTGCCAGCAGCCCTAACAGGGTCTACGAGCAGTACTTC.

The rearrangement links TRBV28 to TRBJ2-7; D possibly corresponds to TRBD1 (5 bases). The length of the CDR3 is 16 residues. Germline CDR1 MDHEN, CDR2 SYDVKM. The V end was cut by 5 bases, the J end by 0 bases, with 17 bases between. The CDR3, as DNA: TGTGCCAGCAGTAACCAAAGGGGTCTCAGCTCCTACGAGCAGTACTTC. This gives the protein CASSNQRGLSSYEQYF.

The chain links TRBV4-1 to TRBJ2-7; no clear D. The CDR3 is 17 amino acids. With 4 bases removed from V and 0 bases from J, the gap between germline ends came to 19 bases. Germline V gives CDR1 MGHRA, CDR2 YSYEKL. The CDR3: CASSLKTEPMISYEQYF. Here the CDR3 DNA reads TGCGCCAGCAGCCTGAAGACGGAACCAATGATCTCCTACGAGCAGTACTTC.

The chain couples TRBV7-9 to TRBJ1-1; tentative D call: TRBD1 (6 bases). The length of the CDR3 is 14 residues. Trimming removed 4 bases at V and 4 bases at J, with 13 bases between. Germline values: CDR1 SEHNR, CDR2 FQNEAQ (reference sequence). The CDR3 sequence is CASSSTGGATEAFF. CDR3 DNA: TGTGCCAGCAGCTCAACGGGGGGGGCCACTGAAGCTTTCTTT.

With regard to this clone: Within the sample, other DNA sequences also encode this same CDR3. V gene TRBV27 combines with J gene TRBJ2-3; D is ambiguous. This CDR3 has 12 amino acids. V was clipped by 5 bases and J by 10 bases, with 13 bases between them. Germline loops: CDR1 MNHEY, CDR2 SMNVEV (reference sequence). CDR3 nucleotides: TGTGCCAGCAGTGGCATATTAGACGCGCAGTATTTT. This codes for CASSGILDAQYF.

This CDR3 reads CANSERVPTDTQYF. CDR3 nucleotides: TGTGCCAACTCTGAGCGGGTCCCCACAGATACGCAGTATTTT. The chain links TRBV2 to TRBJ2-3; D is perhaps TRBD2 (6 bases). The CDR3 has 14 residues. The germline CDR1 and CDR2 sequences are SNHLY and FYNNEI. V was pared by 10 bases and J by 2 bases, with 16 bases between.

This chain joins TRBV4-3 and TRBJ1-1; TRBD1 might be the D (6 bases). The CDR3 contains 18 residues. CDR1 is LGHNA and CDR2 is YSLEER in the germline V gene. The V end lost 0 bases, the J end lost 5 bases, and 22 bases lay between the germline ends. As DNA, the CDR3 is TGCGCCAGCAGCCAAGAGCGGACCCCGGCGGGGGCGGGGACTGAAGCTTTCTTT. Translation gives CASSQERTPAGAGTEAFF.

This chain uses TRBV4-1 with TRBJ2-1; 12 nucleotides align to TRBD2. Germline V gene sequence: CDR1 MGHRA, CDR2 YSYEKL. The CDR3 totals 15 residues. Unmatched junction bases numbered 6, after V lost 4 bases and J lost 8 bases. Written as DNA, the CDR3 is TGCGCCAGCAGCCGGACTAGCGGGGAGCGGGATGAGCAGTTCTTC. Translation: CASSRTSGERDEQFF.

This clone was counted once. The J gene is TRBJ2-1, the V gene TRBV7-3, with D possibly TRBD2 on 6 matching bases. The V and J ends lost 3 bases and 8 bases respectively, with 8 bases between them. This CDR3 is built from 12 residues. The germline CDR1 and CDR2 sequences are SGHTA and FQGTGA. The CDR3 reads CASSFGGDEQFF. The DNA for the CDR3 is TGTGCCAGCAGCTTTGGAGGGGATGAGCAGTTCTTC.

The CDR3 is CASSLEVDSYEQYF. The CDR3 DNA is TGTGCCAGCAGCTTAGAAGTCGACTCCTACGAGCAGTACTTC. V gene TRBV7-7 combines with J gene TRBJ2-7; no definite D call. Trimming removed 1 base at V and 0 bases at J, with 7 bases between. The length of the CDR3 is 14 residues. Germline CDR1 SSHAT, CDR2 FNYEAQ (reference sequence).

V usage is TRBV7-6 and J usage is TRBJ2-1, with 9 positions matching TRBD1. Germline assignment: CDR1 SGHVS and CDR2 FNYEAQ. The CDR3 totals 16 residues. V trimming: 0 bases; J trimming: 4 bases; junction bases outside the gene matches: 4. CDR3 protein: CASSLAPGQGYNEQFF. CDR3 DNA: TGTGCCAGCAGCTTAGCGCCAGGACAGGGGTACAATGAGCAGTTCTTC.

This chain uses TRBV4-1 with TRBJ2-3; TRBD2 matches at 7 bases. V gave up 0 bases and J gave up 2 bases; unmatched junction bases: 8. CDR1 is MGHRA and CDR2 is YSYEKL in the germline V gene. The CDR3 is made up of 17 amino acids. The CDR3 bases are TGCGCCAGCAGCCAAGATCGGGACTACCGAACCACAGATACGCAGTATTTT. It is translated as CASSQDRDYRTTDTQYF.

This clone has more than one count but fewer than ten. This sequence joins TRBV7-9 and TRBJ1-2; the D is unclear. Germline CDR1 is SEHNR and CDR2 is FQNEAQ (reference sequence). Trimming stripped 0 bases from V and 4 bases from J, with 6 bases between. CDR3 length: 13 amino acids. CDR3 in DNA: TGTGCCAGCAGCTTAGCGCTATCCTATGGCTACACCTTC. The encoded protein is CASSLALSYGYTF. Looking up the rest from reference TRBV7-9 and TRBJ1-2 gives the full variable domain: DTGVSQNPRHKITKRGQNVTFRCDPISEHNRLYWYRQTLGQGPEFLTYFQNEAQLEKSRLLSDRFSAERPKGSFSTLEIQRTEQGDSAMYLCASSLALSYGYTFGSGTRLTVV.

This clone showed up just once. This chain links TRBV7-9 with TRBJ2-3, with D perhaps being TRBD1 or TRBD2 (5 bases each). V lost 3 bases and J lost 6, with 13 bases in between. The CDR3 totals 14 residues. Germline CDR1 is SEHNR and CDR2 is FQNEAQ (reference sequence). In DNA form, the CDR3 reads TGTGCCAGCAGCTTCTCCGGGGCGTCGGATACGCAGTATTTT. This sequence encodes CASSFSGASDTQYF.

The rearrangement links TRBV11-2 to TRBJ1-5; D not resolved. V lost 3 bases and J 4 bases, leaving 7 bases between the germline ends. Germline V lookup: CDR1 SGHAT, CDR2 FQNNGV. The CDR3 loop spans 13 amino acids. Here the CDR3 reads CASSFSVNQPQHF. Written as DNA, the CDR3 is TGTGCCAGCAGCTTTAGTGTGAATCAGCCCCAGCATTTT. The entire variable domain, with the rest obtained from reference TRBV11-2 and TRBJ1-5, is as follows: EAGVAQSPRYKIIEKRQSVAFWCNPISGHATLYWYQQILGQGPKLLIQFQNNGVVDDSQLPKDRFSAERLKGVDSTLKIQPAKLEDSAVYLCASSFSVNQPQHFGDGTRLSIL.

The gene calls are TRBV6-1 and TRBJ1-1, with unresolved D. The germline gives CDR1 MNHNS, CDR2 SASEGT. With 2 bases removed from V and 4 bases from J, the gap between germline ends came to 11 bases. CDR3 length equals 14 residues. The CDR3, as DNA: TGTGCCAGCAGTGAACTAAGGGCTGGCACTGAAGCTTTCTTT. Amino acid sequence: CASSELRAGTEAFF.

J is TRBJ2-1 and V is TRBV18; 7 bases map to TRBD1. V was clipped by 8 bases and J by 8 bases; unmatched bases: 9. This CDR3 region has 13 residues. CDR1 is KGHSH and CDR2 is LQKENI in the germline V gene. CDR3 residues: CASRGEGAYEQFF. Written as DNA, the CDR3 is TGTGCCAGCCGCGGAGAGGGGGCCTATGAGCAGTTCTTC.

The CDR3 DNA is TGTGCCAGCAGCGTCTCGACTAGCGGCTACTACGAGCAGTACTTC. Protein sequence: CASSVSTSGYYEQYF. J is TRBJ2-7 and V is TRBV6-1, with 9 bases identical to TRBD2. Trimming removed 6 bases from V and 3 bases from J; junction bases left unmatched: 9. Germline values: CDR1 MNHNS, CDR2 SASEGT. The CDR3 covers 15 residues.

The chain is built from TRBV27 and TRBJ2-7; a weak D match, TRBD2 (6 bases). This CDR3 comprises 14 residues. Looked up from germline, CDR1 is MNHEY and CDR2 is SMNVEV (reference sequence). V was trimmed by 2 bases and J by 4 bases, leaving 12 bases between them. The DNA for the CDR3 is TGTGCCAGCAGTTTAGGCGGGGCTTTGTACGAGCAGTACTTC. Residues: CASSLGGALYEQYF.

This clone showed up just once. The chain is built from TRBV19 and TRBJ1-5, with unresolved D. Looked up from germline, CDR1 is LNHDA and CDR2 is SQIVND (reference sequence). With 1 base removed from V and 6 bases from J, the gap between germline ends came to 10 bases. This CDR3 is built from 14 residues. CDR3 loop: CASSIGAGGQPQHF. The CDR3 nucleotides are TGTGCCAGTAGTATAGGCGCAGGAGGTCAGCCCCAGCATTTT.

The rearrangement links TRBV19 to TRBJ2-2, with 7 bases fitting TRBD1. The CDR3 covers 14 residues. Germline CDR1 and CDR2: LNHDA and SQIVND (reference sequence). V shed 7 bases, J shed 4 bases, and the junction held 6 bases outside the gene matches. The CDR3 loop reads CASKWDSGTGELFF. The CDR3 coding sequence is TGTGCCAGTAAGTGGGACAGTGGCACCGGGGAGCTGTTTTTT.

This rearrangement joins TRBV15 to TRBJ2-1, with TRBD2 identical over 10 bases. Germline-derived CDR1 and CDR2 are LNHNV and YYDKDF (reference sequence). The CDR3 has 13 residues. V lost 5 bases and J lost 6; bases outside the gene matches: 1. CDR3 protein: CATSLAGVNEQFF. CDR3 coding DNA: TGTGCCACCAGCCTAGCGGGAGTCAATGAGCAGTTCTTC. Using reference TRBV15 and TRBJ2-1 for the parts outside the CDR3, the full variable domain is DAMVIQNPRYQVTQFGKPVTLSCSQTLNHNVMYWYQQKSSQAPKLLFHYYDKDFNNEADTPDNFQSRRPNTSFCFLDIRSPGLGDTAMYLCATSLAGVNEQFFGPGTRLTVL.

The chain carries TRBV19 and TRBJ1-2, with D possibly being TRBD1 (5 bases). Germline V gene data show CDR1 as LNHDA and CDR2 as SQIVND (reference sequence). The CDR3 loop spans 15 amino acids. Trimming cost V 0 bases and J 3 bases, with 11 bases left between them. CDR3: CASSIEAGLDYGYTF. CDR3 in DNA: TGTGCCAGTAGTATAGAGGCAGGGTTGGACTATGGCTACACCTTC.

This clone was detected a few times. The chain couples TRBV2 to TRBJ1-5, with a tentative D call TRBD1 (6 bases). Per the germline V gene, CDR1 is SNHLY and CDR2 is FYNNEI. The CDR3 is made up of 13 amino acids. Trimming took 8 bases from V and 5 from J, leaving 13 bases between them. The CDR3 loop is CASSPQGYQPQHF. Written as DNA, the CDR3 is TGTGCCAGCTCACCACAGGGATATCAGCCCCAGCATTTT. Using reference TRBV2 and TRBJ1-5 for the parts outside the CDR3, the full variable domain is EPEVTQTPSHQVTQMGQEVILRCVPISNHLYFYWYRQILGQKVEFLVSFYNNEISEKSEIFDDQFSVERPDGSNFTLKIRSTKLEDSAMYFCASSPQGYQPQHFGDGTRLSIL.